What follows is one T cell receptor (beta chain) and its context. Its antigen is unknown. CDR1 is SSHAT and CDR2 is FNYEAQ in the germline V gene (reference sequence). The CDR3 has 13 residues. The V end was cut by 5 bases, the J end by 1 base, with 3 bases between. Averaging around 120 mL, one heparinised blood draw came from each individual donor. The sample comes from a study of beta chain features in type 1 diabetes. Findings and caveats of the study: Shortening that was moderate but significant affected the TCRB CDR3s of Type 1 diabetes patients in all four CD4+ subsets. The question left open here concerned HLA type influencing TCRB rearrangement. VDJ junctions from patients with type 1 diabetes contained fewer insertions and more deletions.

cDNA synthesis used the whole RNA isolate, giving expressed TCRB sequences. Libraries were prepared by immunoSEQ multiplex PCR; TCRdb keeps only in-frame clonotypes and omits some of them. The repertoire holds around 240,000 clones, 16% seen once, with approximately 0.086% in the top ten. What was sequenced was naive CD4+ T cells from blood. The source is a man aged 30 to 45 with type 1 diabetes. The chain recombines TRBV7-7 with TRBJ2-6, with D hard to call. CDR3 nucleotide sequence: TGTGCCAGCAGCCGATCTGGGGCCAACGTCCTGACTTTC. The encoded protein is CASSRSGANVLTF.